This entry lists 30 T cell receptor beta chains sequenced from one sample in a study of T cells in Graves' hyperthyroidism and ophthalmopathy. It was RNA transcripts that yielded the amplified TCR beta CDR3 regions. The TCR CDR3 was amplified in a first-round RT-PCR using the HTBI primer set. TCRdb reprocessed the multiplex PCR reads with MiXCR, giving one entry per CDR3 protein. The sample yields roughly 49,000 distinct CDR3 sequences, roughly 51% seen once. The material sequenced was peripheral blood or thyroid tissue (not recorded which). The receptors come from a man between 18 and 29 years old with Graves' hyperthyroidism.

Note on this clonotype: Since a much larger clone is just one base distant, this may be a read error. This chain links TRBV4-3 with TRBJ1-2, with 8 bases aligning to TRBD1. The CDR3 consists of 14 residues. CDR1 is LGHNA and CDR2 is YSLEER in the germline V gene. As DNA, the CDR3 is TGCGCCAGCAGCTCCTTGGGGACAGGCTATGGCTACGCCTTC. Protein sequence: CASSSLGTGYGYAF.

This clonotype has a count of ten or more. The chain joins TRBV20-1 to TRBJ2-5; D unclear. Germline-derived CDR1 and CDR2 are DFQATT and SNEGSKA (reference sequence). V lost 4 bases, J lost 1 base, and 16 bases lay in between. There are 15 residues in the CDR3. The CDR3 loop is CSATFVGLLQETQYF. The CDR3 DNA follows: TGCAGTGCTACCTTCGTAGGGCTTCTCCAAGAGACCCAGTACTTC.

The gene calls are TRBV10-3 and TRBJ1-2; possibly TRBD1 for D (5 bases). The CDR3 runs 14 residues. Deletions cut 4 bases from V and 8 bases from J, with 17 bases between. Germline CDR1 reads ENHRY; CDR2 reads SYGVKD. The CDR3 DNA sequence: TGTGCCATCAGTGTAGACAGTCCTCTAAAAGGCTACACCTTC. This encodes CAISVDSPLKGYTF.

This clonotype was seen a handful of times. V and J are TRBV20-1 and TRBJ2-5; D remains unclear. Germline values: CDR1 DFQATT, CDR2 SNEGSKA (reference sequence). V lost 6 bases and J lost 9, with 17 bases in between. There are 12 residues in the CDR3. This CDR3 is CSASDNNQPQYF. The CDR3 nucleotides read TGCAGTGCATCCGACAACAATCAGCCCCAGTACTTC.

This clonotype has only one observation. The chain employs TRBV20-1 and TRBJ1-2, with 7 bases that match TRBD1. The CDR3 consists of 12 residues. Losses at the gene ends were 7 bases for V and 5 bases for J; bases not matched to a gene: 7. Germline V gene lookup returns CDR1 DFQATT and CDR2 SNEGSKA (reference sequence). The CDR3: CSVYQGGYGYTF. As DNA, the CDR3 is TGCAGTGTCTACCAGGGGGGGTATGGCTACACCTTC.

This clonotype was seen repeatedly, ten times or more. CDR3: CASSLAGTETLHF. CDR3 sequence (DNA): TGTGCCAGCAGTTTAGCGGGGACAGAGACACTCCACTTT. The J gene is TRBJ1-6, the V gene TRBV12-3 or TRBV12-4, with 7 bases matching TRBD1. The CDR3 is made up of 13 amino acids. Trimming removed 0 bases from V and 16 bases from J; junction bases left unmatched: 6.

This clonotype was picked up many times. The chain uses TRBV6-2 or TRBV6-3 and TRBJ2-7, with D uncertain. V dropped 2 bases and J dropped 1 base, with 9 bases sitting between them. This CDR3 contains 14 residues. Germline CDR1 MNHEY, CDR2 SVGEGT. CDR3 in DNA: TGTGCCAGCAGTTACCTTCGTTATTCCTACGAGCAGTACTTC. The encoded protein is CASSYLRYSYEQYF.

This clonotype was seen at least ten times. The CDR3 reads CSARDKLRTF. The CDR3 DNA reads TGCAGTGCTAGAGATAAGTTGAGGACCTTC. The gene calls are TRBV20-1 and TRBJ1-2, with D hard to call. CDR3 size: 10 residues. Germline CDR1 and CDR2: DFQATT and SNEGSKA (reference sequence). With 0 bases removed from V and 14 bases from J, the gap between germline ends came to 10 bases.

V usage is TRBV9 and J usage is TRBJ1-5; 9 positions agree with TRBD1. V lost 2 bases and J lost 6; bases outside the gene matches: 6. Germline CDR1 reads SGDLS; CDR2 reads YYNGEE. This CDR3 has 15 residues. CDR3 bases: TGTGCCAGCAGCGTGGGGACAGGGTTCGGTCAGCCCCAGCATTTT. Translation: CASSVGTGFGQPQHF. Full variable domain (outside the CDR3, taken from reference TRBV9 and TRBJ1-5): DSGVTQTPKHLITATGQRVTLRCSPRSGDLSVYWYQQSLDQGLQFLIQYYNGEERAKGNILERFSAQQFPDLHSELNLSSLELGDSALYFCASSVGTGFGQPQHFGDGTRLSIL.

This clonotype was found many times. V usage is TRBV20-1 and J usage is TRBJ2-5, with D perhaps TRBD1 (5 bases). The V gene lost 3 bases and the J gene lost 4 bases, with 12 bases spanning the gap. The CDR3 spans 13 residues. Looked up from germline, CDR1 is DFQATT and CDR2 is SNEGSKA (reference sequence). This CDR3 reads CSASPRVRETQYF. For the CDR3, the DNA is TGCAGTGCTAGTCCCAGGGTTCGAGAGACCCAGTACTTC.

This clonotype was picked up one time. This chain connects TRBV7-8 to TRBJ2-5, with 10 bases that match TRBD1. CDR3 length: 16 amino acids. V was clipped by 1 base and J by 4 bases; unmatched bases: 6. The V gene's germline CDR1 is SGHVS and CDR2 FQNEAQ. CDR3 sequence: CASSLVDRGLRETQYF. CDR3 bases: TGTGCCAGCAGCTTAGTCGACAGGGGGCTTAGAGAGACCCAGTACTTC.

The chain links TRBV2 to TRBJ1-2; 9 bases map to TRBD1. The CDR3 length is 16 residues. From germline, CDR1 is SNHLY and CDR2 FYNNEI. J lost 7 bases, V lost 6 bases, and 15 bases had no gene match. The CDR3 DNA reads TGTGCCAGCAGCCAAACTCGTACCGGGACAGGGACTGGCTACACCTTC. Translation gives CASSQTRTGTGTGYTF.

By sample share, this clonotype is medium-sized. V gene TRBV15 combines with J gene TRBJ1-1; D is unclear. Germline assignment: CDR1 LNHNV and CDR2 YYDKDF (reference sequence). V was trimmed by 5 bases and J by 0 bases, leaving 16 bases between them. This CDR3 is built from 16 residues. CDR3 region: CATSGFWAAVNTEAFF. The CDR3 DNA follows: TGTGCCACCAGCGGGTTCTGGGCTGCAGTGAACACTGAAGCTTTCTTT.

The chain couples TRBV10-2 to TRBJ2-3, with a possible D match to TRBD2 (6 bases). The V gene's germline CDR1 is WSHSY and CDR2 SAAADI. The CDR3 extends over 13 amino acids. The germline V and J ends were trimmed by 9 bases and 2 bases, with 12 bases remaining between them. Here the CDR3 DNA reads TGCGCCAGTCGGGACTTAAACACAGATACGCAGTATTTT. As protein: CASRDLNTDTQYF.

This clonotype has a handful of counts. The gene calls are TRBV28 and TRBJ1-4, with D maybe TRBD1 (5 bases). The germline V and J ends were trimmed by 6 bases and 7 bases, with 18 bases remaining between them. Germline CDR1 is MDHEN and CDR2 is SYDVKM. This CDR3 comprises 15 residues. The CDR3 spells CASRYQGLKGEKLFF. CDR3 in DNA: TGTGCCAGCAGATATCAGGGACTAAAGGGTGAAAAACTGTTTTTT.

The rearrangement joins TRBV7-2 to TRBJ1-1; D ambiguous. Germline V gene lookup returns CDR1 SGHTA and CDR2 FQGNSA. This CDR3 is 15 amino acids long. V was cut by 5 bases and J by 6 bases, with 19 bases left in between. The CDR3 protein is CASSLGSGIWAEAFF. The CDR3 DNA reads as TGTGCCAGCAGCCTAGGTTCGGGAATTTGGGCTGAAGCTTTCTTT. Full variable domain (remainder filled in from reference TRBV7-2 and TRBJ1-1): GAGVSQSPSNKVTEKGKDVELRCDPISGHTALYWYRQSLGQGLEFLIYFQGNSAPDKSGLPSDRFSAERTGGSVSTLTIQRTQQEDSAVYLCASSLGSGIWAEAFFGQGTRLTVV.

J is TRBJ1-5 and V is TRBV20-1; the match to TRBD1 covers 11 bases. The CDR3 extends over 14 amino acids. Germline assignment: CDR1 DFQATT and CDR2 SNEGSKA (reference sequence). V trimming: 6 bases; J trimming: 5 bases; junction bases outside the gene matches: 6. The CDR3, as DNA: TGCAGTGCCGGGACAGGGGGTTGGCATCAGCCCCAGCATTTT. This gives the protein CSAGTGGWHQPQHF.

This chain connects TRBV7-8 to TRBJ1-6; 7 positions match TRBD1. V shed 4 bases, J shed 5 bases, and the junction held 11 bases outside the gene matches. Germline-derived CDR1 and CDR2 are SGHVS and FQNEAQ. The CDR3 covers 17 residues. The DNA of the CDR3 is TGTGCCAGCAGCTCAGCGTCCGGACAGGCGGATAATTCACCCCTCCACTTT. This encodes CASSSASGQADNSPLHF.

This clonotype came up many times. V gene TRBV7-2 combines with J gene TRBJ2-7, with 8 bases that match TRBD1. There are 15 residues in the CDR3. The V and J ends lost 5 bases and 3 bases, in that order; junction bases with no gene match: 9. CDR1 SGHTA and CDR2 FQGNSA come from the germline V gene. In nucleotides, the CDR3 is TGTGCCAGCAGCCCAGACAGGGGTTCGAACTACGAGCAGTACTTC. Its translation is CASSPDRGSNYEQYF.

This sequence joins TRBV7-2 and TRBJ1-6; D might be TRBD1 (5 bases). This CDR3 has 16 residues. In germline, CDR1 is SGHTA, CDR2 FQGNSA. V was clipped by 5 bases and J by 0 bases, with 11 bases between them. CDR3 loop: CASSGGTSSYNSPLHF. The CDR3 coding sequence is TGTGCCAGCAGCGGGGGGACGAGCTCCTATAATTCACCCCTCCACTTT.

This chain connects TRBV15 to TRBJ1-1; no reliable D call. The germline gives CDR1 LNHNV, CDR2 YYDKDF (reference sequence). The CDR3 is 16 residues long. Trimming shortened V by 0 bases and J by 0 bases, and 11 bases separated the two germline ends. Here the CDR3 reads CATSRDRAALNTEAFF. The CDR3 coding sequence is TGTGCCACCAGCAGAGATCGGGCAGCCTTGAACACTGAAGCTTTCTTT.

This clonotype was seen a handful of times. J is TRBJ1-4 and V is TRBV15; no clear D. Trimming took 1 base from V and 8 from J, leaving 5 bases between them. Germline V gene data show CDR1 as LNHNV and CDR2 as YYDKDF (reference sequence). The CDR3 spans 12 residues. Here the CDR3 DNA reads TGTGCCACCAGCAGAGCGGAGGAAAAACTGTTTTTT. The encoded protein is CATSRAEEKLFF.

CDR3 amino acids: CAITRGGASSYEQYF. In nucleotides, the CDR3 is TGTGCCATCACCCGAGGGGGGGCCAGCTCCTACGAGCAGTACTTC. The gene calls are TRBV10-3 and TRBJ2-7, with D tentatively TRBD2 (7 bases). Germline CDR1 is ENHRY and CDR2 is SYGVKD. Trimming took 7 bases from V and 0 from J, leaving 16 bases between them. CDR3 size: 15 residues.

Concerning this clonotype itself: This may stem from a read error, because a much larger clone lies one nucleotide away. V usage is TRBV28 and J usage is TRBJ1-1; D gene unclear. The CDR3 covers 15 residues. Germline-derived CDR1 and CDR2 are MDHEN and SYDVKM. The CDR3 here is CTSNFHPRRNTEAFF. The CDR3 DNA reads TGTACCAGCAACTTCCACCCGCGCAGGAACACTGAAGCTTTCTTT.

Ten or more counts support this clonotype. The CDR3 region has the DNA TGTGCCAGTAGTTTTACCGGGACAGGGGGAGAGCAGTACTTC. It encodes CASSFTGTGGEQYF. The chain uses TRBV19 and TRBJ2-7, with 11 bases that match TRBD1. V gave up 5 bases and J gave up 7 bases; unmatched junction bases: 7. CDR1 is LNHDA and CDR2 is SQIVND in the germline V gene (reference sequence). The CDR3 runs to 14 residues. Together with reference TRBV19 and TRBJ2-7, the CDR3 gives the full variable domain: DGGITQSPKYLFRKEGQNVTLSCEQNLNHDAMYWYRQDPGQGLRLIYYSQIVNDFQKGDIAEGYSVSREKKESFPLTVTSAQKNPTAFYLCASSFTGTGGEQYFGPGTRLTVT.

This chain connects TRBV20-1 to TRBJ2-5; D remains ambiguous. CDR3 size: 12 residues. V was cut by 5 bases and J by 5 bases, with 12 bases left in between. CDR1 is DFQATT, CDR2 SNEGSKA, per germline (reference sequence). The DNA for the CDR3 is TGCAGTGCTGACTCGGTGGGGGAGACCCAGTACTTC. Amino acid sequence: CSADSVGETQYF.

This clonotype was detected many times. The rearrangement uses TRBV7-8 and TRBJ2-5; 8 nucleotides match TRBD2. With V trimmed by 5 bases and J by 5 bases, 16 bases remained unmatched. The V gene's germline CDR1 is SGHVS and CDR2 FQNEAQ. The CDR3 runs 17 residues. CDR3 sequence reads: CASSGRRSRGGAETQYF. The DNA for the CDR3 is TGTGCCAGCAGCGGCCGTAGGTCTCGGGGGGGCGCTGAGACCCAGTACTTC. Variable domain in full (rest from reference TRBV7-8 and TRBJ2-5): GAGVSQSPRYKVAKRGQDVALRCDPISGHVSLFWYQQALGQGPEFLTYFQNEAQLDKSGLPSDRFFAERPEGSVSTLKIQRTQQEDSAVYLCASSGRRSRGGAETQYFGPGTRLLVL.

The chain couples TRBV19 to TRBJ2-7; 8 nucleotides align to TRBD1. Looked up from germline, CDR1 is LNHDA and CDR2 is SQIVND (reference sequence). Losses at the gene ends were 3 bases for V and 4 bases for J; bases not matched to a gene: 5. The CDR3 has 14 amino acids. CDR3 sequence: CASSMGQDPYEQYF. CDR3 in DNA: TGTGCCAGTAGTATGGGACAGGATCCTTACGAGCAGTACTTC.

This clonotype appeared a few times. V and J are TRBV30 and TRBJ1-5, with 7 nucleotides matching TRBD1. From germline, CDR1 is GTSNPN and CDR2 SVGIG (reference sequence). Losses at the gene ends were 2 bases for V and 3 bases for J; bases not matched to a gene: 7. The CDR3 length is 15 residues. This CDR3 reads CAWSSRDSYNQPQHF. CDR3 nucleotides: TGTGCCTGGAGTAGCCGGGACAGCTACAATCAGCCCCAGCATTTT.

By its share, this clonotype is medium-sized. The CDR3 loop reads CASSHGLAGAEQYF. CDR3 nucleotide sequence: TGTGCCAGCAGTCATGGACTAGCGGGAGCCGAGCAGTACTTC. This chain joins TRBV6-6 and TRBJ2-7; 13 bases line up with TRBD2. Per germline, CDR1 MNHNY and CDR2 SVGAGI (reference sequence). With V trimmed by 5 bases and J by 6 bases, 4 bases remained unmatched. This CDR3 has 14 residues.